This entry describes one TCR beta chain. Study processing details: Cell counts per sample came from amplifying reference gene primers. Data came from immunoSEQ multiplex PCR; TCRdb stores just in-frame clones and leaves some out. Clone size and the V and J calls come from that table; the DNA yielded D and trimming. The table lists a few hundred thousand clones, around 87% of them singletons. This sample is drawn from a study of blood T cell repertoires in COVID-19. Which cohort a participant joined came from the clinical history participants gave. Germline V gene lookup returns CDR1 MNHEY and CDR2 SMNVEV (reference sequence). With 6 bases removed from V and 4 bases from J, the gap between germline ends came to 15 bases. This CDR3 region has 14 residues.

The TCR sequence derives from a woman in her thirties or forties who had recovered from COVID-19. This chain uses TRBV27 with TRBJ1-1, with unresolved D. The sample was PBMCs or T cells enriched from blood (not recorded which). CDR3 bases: TGTGCCAGCAGCGTAGACCTGCGGGGCACTGAAGCTTTCTTT. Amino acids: CASSVDLRGTEAFF.